The subject of this entry is one TCR beta chain. The data derive from a study of blood T cell repertoires in COVID-19. Study at large: The samples span acute and convalescent COVID-19 from the United States, Italy and Spain. Nucleic acid was either cDNA or gDNA, and it came from T cells, B-cell-depleted T cells, or PBMCs.

Under the authors' procedure: From reference gene primer amplification, estimates of nucleated cell counts were derived. Method: immunoSEQ multiplex PCR; TCRdb's copy keeps in-frame clones and lacks some. For V, J and clone size, that table is used; D and trimming come from the DNA. The sample consists of some 60,000 clones, 80% to 85% of them appearing once. Seattle patients were enrolled while actively infected and followed longitudinally. The specimen sequenced was peripheral blood. The source of this sequence is a man older than 75 with COVID-19, enrolled during active disease.

This chain's CDR3 is CASSQAQGLVGNEKLFF. DNA for the CDR3: TGTGCCAGCAGCCAAGCACAGGGCCTAGTGGGGAATGAAAAACTGTTTTTT. The chain combines TRBV4-2 with TRBJ1-4; maybe TRBD1 (6 bases). The CDR3 contains 17 residues. The germline gives CDR1 LGHNA, CDR2 YNFKEQ. The germline V and J ends were trimmed by 1 base and 5 bases, with 17 bases remaining between them.